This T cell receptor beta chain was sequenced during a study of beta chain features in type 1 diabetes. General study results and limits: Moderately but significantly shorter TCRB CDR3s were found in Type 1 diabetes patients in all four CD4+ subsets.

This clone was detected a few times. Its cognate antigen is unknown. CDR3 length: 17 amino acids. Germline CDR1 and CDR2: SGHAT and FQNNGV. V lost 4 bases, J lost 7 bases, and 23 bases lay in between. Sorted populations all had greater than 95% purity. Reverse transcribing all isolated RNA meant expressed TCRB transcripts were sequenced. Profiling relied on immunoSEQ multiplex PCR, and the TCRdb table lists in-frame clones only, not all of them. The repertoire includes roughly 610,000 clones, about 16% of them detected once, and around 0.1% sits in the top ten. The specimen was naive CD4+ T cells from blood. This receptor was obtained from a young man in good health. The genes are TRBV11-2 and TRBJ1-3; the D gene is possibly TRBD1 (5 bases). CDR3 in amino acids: CASSSFIREAKGNTIYF. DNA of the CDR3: TGTGCCAGCAGCTCATTTATCAGGGAGGCTAAAGGGAACACCATATATTTT. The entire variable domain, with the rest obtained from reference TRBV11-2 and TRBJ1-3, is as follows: EAGVAQSPRYKIIEKRQSVAFWCNPISGHATLYWYQQILGQGPKLLIQFQNNGVVDDSQLPKDRFSAERLKGVDSTLKIQPAKLEDSAVYLCASSSFIREAKGNTIYFGEGSWLTVV.